This T cell receptor beta chain was found in a study of early T cells in non-severe SARS-CoV-2 infection. TCRdb reprocessed the 5' RACE reads with MiXCR, giving one entry per CDR3 protein. The table has tens of thousands of distinct CDR3 sequences, approximately 6.3% seen once. Germline assignment: CDR1 MDHEN and CDR2 SYDVKM. Trimming cost V 3 bases and J 7 bases, with 25 bases left between them. The CDR3 is 18 residues long. Ten or more counts support this clonotype. Sequencing used whole blood. This chain joins TRBV28 and TRBJ2-1; D may match TRBD1 or TRBD2 (5 bases each). This TCR derives from an adult who was a healthcare worker with PCR-confirmed SARS-CoV-2 infection or an uninfected control (not recorded which). CDR3 amino acids: CASSFHFARDGNRNEQFF. The CDR3 nucleotides read TGTGCCAGCAGTTTCCATTTTGCTCGGGACGGGAATAGAAATGAGCAGTTCTTC.